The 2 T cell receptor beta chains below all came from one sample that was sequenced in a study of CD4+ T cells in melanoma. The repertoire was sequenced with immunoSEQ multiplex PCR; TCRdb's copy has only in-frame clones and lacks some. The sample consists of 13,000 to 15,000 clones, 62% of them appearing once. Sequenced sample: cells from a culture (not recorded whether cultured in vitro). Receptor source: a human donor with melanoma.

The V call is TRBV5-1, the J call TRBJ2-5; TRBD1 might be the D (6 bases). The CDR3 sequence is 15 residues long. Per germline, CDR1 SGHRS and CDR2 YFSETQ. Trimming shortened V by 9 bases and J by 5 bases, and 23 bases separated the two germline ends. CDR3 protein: CATRPGTQVWETQYF. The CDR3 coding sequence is TGCGCCACCAGACCGGGGACACAGGTTTGGGAGACCCAGTACTTC.

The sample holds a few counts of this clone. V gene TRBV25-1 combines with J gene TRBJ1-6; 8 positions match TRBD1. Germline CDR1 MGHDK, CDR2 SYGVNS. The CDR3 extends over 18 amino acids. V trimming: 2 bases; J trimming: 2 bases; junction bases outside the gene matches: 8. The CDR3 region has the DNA TGTGCCAGCAGTGAAAGGCAGGGGGCGGCCACCTATAATTCACCCCTCCACTTT. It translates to CASSERQGAATYNSPLHF.